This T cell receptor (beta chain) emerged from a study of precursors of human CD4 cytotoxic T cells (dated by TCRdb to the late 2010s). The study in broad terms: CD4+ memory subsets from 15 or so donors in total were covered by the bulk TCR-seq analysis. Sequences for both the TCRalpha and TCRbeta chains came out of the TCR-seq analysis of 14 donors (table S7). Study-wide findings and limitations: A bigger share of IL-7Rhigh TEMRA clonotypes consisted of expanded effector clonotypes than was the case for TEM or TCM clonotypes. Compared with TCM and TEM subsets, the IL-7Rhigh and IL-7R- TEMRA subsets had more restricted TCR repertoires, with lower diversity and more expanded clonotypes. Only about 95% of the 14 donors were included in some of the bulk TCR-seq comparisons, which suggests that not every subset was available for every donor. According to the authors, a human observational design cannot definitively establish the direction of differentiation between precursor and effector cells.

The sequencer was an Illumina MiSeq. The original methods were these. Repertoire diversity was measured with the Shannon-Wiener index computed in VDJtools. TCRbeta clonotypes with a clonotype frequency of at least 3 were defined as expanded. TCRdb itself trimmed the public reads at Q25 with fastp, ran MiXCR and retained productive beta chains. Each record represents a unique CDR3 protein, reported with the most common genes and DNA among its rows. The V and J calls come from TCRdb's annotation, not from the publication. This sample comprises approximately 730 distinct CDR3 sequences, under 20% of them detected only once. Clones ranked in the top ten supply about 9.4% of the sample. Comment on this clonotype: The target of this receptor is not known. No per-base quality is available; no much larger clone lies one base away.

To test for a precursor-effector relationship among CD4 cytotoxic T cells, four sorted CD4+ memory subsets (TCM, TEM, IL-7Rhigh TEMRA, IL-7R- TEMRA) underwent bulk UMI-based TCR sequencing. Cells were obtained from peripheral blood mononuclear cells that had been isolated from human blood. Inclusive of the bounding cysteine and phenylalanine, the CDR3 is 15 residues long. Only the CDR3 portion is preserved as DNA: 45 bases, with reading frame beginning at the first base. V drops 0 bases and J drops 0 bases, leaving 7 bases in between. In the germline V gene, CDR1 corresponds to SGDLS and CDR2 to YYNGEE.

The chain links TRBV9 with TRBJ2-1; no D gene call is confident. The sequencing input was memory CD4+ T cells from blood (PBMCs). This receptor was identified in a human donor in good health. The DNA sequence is TGTGCCAGCAGCGTAGAAAGGGCCTCCTACAATGAGCAGTTCTTC. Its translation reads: CASSVERASYNEQFF.